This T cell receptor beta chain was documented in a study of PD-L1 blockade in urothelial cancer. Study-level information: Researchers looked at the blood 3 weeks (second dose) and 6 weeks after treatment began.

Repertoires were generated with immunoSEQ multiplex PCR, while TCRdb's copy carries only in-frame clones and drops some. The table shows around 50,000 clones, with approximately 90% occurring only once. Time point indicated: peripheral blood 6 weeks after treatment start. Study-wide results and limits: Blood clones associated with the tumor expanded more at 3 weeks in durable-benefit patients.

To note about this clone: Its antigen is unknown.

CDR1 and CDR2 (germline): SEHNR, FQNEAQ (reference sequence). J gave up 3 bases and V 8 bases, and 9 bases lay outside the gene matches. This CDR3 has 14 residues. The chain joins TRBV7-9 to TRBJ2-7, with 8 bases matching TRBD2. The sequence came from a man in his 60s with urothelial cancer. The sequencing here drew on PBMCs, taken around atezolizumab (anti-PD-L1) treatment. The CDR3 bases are TGTGCCAGCGGCCCGCGGGAGGATTACTACGAGCAGTACTTC. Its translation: CASGPREDYYEQYF. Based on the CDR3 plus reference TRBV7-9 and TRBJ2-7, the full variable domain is DTGVSQNPRHKITKRGQNVTFRCDPISEHNRLYWYRQTLGQGPEFLTYFQNEAQLEKSRLLSDRFSAERPKGSFSTLEIQRTEQGDSAMYLCASGPREDYYEQYFGPGTRLTVT.